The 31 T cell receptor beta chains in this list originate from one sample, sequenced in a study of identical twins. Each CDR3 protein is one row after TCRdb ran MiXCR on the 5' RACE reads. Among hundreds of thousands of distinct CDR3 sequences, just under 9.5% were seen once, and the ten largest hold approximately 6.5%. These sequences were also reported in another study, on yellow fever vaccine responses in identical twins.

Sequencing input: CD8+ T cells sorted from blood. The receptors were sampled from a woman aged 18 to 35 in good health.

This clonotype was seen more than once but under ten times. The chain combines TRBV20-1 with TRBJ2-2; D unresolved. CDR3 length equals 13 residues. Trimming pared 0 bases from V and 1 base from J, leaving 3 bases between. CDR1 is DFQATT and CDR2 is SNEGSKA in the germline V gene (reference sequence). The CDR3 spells CSAREQNTGELFF. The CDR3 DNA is TGCAGTGCTAGAGAACAGAACACCGGGGAGCTGTTTTTT.

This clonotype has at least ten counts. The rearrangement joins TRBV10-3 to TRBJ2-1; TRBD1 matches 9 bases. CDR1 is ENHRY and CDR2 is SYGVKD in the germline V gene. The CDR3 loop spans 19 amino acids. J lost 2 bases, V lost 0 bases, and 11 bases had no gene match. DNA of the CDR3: TGTGCCATCAGTGAGTCCCGTTCAACAGGGGGCCTGCCCTACAATGAGCAGTTCTTC. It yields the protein CAISESRSTGGLPYNEQFF.

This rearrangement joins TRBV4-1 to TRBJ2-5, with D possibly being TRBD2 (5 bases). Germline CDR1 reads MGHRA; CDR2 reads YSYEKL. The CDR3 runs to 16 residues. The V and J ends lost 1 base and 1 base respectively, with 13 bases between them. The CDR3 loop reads CASSQGDSGSQETQYF. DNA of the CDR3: TGCGCCAGCAGCCAAGGGGATTCGGGATCCCAAGAGACCCAGTACTTC.

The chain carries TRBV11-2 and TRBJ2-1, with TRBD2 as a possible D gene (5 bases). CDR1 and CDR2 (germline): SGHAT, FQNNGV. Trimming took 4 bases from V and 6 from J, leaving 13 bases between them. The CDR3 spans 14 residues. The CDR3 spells CASSSPVAPNEQFF. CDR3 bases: TGTGCCAGCAGCTCCCCGGTAGCGCCCAATGAGCAGTTCTTC.

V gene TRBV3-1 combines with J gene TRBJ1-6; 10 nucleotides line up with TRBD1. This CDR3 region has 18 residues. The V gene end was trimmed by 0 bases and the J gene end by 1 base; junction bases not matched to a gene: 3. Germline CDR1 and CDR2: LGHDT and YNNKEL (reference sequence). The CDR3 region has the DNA TGTGCCAGCAGCCAAGATTCGGGACAGGGGTCCTATAATTCACCCCTCCACTTT. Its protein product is CASSQDSGQGSYNSPLHF.

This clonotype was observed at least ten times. The chain's CDR3 is CASSSIGASGNNEQFF. The CDR3 region has the DNA TGCGCCAGCAGCTCTATCGGGGCTAGCGGTAACAATGAGCAGTTCTTC. The rearrangement links TRBV5-1 to TRBJ2-1; TRBD2 agrees at 7 bases. CDR1 is SGHRS and CDR2 is YFSETQ in the germline V gene. The trim removed 3 bases at V and 5 bases at J, leaving 11 bases unmatched. The CDR3 is made up of 16 amino acids.

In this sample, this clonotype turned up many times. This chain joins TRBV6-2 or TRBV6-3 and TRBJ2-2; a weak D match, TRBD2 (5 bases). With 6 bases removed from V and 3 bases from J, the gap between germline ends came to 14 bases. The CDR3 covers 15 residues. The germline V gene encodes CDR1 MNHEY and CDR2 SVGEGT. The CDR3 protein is CASSLGGRDTGELFF. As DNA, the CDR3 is TGTGCCAGCAGCCTAGGCGGGCGCGACACCGGGGAGCTGTTTTTT.

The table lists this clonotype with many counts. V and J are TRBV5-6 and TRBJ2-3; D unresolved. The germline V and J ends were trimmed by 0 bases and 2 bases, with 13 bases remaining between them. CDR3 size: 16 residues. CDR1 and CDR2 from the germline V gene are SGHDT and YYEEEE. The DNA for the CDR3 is TGTGCCAGCAGCTTGGCTCGATCGGCCATCACAGATACGCAGTATTTT. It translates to CASSLARSAITDTQYF.

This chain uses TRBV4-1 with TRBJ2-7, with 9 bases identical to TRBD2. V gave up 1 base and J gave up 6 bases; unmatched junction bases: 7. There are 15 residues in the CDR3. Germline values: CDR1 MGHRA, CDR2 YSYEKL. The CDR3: CASSQVLAGVSEQYF. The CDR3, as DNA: TGCGCCAGCAGCCAAGTCTTAGCGGGAGTAAGCGAGCAGTACTTC.

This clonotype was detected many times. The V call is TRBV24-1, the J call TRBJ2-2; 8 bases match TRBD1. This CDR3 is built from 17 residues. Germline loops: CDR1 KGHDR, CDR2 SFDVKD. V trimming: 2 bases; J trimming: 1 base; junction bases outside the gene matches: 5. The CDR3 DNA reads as TGTGCCACCAGTGATTCCTCCGGGACAGGGAACACCGGGGAGCTGTTTTTT. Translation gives CATSDSSGTGNTGELFF.

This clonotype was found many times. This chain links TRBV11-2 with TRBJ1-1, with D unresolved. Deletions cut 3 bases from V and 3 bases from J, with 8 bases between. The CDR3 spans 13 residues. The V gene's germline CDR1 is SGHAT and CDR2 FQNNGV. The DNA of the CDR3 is TGTGCCAGCAGCTTGGAGGGTGACACTGAAGCTTTCTTT. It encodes CASSLEGDTEAFF.

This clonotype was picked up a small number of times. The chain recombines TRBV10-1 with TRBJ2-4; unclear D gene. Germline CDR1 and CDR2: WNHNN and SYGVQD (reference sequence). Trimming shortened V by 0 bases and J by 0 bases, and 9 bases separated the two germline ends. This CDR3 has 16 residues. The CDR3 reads CASSESNSQAKNIQYF. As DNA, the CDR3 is TGCGCCAGCAGTGAGTCAAACTCTCAAGCCAAAAACATTCAGTACTTC.

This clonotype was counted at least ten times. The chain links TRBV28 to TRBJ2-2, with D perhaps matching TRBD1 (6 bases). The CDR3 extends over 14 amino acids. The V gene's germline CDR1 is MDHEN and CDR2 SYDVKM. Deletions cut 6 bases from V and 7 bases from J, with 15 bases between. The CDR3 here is CASSAQGKGGELFF. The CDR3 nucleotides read TGTGCCAGCAGCGCTCAGGGGAAGGGCGGGGAGCTGTTTTTT.

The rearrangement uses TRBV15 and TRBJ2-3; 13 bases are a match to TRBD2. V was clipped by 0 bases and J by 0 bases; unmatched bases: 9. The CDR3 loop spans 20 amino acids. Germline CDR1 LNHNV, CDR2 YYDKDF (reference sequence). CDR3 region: CATSREVGTSGVNSTDTQYF. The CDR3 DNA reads TGTGCCACCAGCAGAGAAGTAGGGACTAGCGGGGTCAATAGCACAGATACGCAGTATTTT.

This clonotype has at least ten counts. The CDR3, as DNA: TGTGCCAGCTCCCCCCCGGCTAGCTACGAGCAGTACTTC. This sequence encodes CASSPPASYEQYF. This chain connects TRBV18 to TRBJ2-7; D remains unclear. Germline V gene sequence: CDR1 KGHSH, CDR2 LQKENI. The CDR3 loop spans 13 amino acids. V lost 6 bases and J 3 bases, leaving 12 bases between the germline ends. Full variable domain (remainder filled in from reference TRBV18 and TRBJ2-7): NAGVMQNPRHLVRRRGQEARLRCSPMKGHSHVYWYRQLPEEGLKFMVYLQKENIIDESGMPKERFSAEFPKEGPSILRIQQVVRGDSAAYFCASSPPASYEQYFGPGTRLTVT.

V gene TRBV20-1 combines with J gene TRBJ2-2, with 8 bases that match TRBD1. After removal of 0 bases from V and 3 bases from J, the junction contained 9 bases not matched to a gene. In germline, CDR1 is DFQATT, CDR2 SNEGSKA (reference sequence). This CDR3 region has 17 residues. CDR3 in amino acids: CSARDGFVTGDTGELFF. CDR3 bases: TGCAGTGCTAGAGATGGGTTCGTGACAGGGGACACCGGGGAGCTGTTTTTT.

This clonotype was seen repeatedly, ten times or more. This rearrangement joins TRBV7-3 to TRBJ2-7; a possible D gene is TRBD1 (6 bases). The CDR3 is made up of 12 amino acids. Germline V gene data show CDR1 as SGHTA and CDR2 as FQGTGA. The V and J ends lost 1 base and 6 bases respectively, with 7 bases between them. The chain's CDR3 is CASSLIGGEQYF. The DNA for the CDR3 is TGTGCCAGCAGCTTAATAGGGGGCGAGCAGTACTTC.

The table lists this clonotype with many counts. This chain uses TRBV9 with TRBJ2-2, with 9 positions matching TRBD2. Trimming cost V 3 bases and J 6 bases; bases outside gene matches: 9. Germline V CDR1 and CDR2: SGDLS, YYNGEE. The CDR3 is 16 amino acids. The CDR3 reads CASSAWKLAGSGELFF. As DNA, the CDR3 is TGTGCCAGCAGCGCCTGGAAACTAGCGGGCTCCGGGGAGCTGTTTTTT.

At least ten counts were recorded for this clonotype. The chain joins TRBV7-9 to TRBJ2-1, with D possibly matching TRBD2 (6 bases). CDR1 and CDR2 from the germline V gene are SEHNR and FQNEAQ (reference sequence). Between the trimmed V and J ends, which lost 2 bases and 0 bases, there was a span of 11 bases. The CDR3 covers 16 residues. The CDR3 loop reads CASSLSTSFSYNEQFF. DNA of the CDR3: TGTGCCAGCAGCTTATCTACTAGCTTCTCCTACAATGAGCAGTTCTTC. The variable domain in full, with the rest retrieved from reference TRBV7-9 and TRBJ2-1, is DTGVSQNPRHKITKRGQNVTFRCDPISEHNRLYWYRQTLGQGPEFLTYFQNEAQLEKSRLLSDRFSAERPKGSFSTLEIQRTEQGDSAMYLCASSLSTSFSYNEQFFGPGTRLTVL.

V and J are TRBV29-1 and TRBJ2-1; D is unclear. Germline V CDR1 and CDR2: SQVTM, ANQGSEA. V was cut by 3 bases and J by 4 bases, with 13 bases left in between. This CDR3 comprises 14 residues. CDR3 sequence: CSVDSRRSYNEQFF. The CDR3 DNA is TGCAGCGTTGACTCCCGGCGTTCGTACAATGAGCAGTTCTTC.

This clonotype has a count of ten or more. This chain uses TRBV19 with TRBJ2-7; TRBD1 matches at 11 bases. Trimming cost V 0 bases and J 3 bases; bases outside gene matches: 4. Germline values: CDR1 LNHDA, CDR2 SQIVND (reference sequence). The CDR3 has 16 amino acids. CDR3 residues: CASSIDQDRGLYEQYF. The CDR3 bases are TGTGCCAGTAGTATAGACCAGGACAGGGGGCTCTACGAGCAGTACTTC.

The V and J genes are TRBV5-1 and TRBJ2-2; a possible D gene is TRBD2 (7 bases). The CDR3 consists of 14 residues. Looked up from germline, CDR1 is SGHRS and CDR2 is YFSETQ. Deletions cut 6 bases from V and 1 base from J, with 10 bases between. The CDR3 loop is CASTGGVNTGELFF. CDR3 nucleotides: TGCGCCAGCACGGGGGGCGTGAACACCGGGGAGCTGTTTTTT.

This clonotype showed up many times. CDR3 residues: CASSSTPLDTDTQYF. The CDR3 nucleotides read TGTGCCAGCAGCTCCACCCCCCTTGATACAGATACGCAGTATTTT. The chain recombines TRBV7-3 with TRBJ2-3; the D is unclear. The V and J ends lost 4 bases and 3 bases respectively, with 14 bases between them. CDR3 length: 15 amino acids. CDR1 SGHTA and CDR2 FQGTGA come from the germline V gene.

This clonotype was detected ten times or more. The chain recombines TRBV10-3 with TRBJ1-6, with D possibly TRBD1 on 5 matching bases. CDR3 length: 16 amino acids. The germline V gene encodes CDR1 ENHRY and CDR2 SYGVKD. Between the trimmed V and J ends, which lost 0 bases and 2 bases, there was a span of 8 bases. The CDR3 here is CAISESFRAYNSPLHF. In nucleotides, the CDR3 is TGTGCCATCAGTGAGTCATTCAGGGCCTATAATTCACCCCTCCACTTT.

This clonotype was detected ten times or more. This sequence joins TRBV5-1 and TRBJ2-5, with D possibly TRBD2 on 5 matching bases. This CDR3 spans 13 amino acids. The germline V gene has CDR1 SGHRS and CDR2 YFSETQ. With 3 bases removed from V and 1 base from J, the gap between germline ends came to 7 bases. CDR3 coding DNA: TGCGCCAGCAGCTCGGACTTCCAAGAGACCCAGTACTTC. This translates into CASSSDFQETQYF.

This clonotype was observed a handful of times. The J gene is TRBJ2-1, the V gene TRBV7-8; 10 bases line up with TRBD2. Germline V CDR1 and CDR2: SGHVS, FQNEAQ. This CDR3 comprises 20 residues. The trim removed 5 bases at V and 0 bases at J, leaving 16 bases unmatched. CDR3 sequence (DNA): TGTGCCAGCAGCCGGGACCGCGGACTAGCGGATCCCCGCTCCTACAATGAGCAGTTCTTC. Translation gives CASSRDRGLADPRSYNEQFF.

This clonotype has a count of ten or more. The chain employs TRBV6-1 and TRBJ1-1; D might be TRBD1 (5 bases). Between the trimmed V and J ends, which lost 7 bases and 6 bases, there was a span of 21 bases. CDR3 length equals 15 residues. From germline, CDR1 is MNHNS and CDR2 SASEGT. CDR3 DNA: TGTGCCAGCACGCCACTAATGGGGGGGAGCTCTGAAGCTTTCTTT. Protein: CASTPLMGGSSEAFF.

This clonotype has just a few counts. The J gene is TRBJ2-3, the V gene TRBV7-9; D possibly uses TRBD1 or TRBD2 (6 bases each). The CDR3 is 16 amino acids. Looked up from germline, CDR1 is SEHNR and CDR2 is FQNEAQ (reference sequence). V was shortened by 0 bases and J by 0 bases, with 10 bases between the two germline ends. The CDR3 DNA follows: TGTGCCAGCAGCTTAGCAACAGGGACTAGCACAGATACGCAGTATTTT. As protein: CASSLATGTSTDTQYF. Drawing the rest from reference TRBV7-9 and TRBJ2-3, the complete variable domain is DTGVSQNPRHKITKRGQNVTFRCDPISEHNRLYWYRQTLGQGPEFLTYFQNEAQLEKSRLLSDRFSAERPKGSFSTLEIQRTEQGDSAMYLCASSLATGTSTDTQYFGPGTRLTVL.

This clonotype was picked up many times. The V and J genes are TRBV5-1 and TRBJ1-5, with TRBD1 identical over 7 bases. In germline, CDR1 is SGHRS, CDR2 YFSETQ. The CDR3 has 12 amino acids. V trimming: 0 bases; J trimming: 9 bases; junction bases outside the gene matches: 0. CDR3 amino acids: CASSLDRGPQHF. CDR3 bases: TGCGCCAGCAGCTTGGACAGGGGGCCCCAGCATTTT.

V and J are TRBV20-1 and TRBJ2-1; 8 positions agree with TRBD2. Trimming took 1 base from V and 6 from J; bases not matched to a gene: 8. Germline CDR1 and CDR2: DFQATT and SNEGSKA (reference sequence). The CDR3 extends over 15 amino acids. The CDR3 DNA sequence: TGCAGTGCTAGAGCCCCCGGACTAGCTACCAATGAGCAGTTCTTC. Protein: CSARAPGLATNEQFF.

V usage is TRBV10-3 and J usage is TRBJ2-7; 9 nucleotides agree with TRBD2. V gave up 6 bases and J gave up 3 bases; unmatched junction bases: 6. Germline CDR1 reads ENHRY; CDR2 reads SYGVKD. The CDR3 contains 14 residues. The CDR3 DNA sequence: TGTGCCATCAGAGGGACTAGCCATTTCTACGAGCAGTACTTC. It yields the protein CAIRGTSHFYEQYF.